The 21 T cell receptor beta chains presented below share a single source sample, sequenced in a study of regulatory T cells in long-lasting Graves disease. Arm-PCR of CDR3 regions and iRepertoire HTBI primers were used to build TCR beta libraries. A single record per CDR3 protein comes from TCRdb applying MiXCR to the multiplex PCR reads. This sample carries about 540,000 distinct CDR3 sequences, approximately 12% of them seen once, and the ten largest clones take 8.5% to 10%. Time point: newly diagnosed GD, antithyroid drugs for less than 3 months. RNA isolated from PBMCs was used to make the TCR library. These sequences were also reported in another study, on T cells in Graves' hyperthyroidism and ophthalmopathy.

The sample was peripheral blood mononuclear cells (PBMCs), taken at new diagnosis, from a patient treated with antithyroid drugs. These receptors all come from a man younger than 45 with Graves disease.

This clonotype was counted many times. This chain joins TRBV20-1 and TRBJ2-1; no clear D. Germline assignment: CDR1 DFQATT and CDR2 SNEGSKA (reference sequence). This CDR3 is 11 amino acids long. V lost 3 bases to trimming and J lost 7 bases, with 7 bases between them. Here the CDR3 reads CSARGMNEQFF. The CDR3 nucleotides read TGCAGTGCTAGGGGAATGAATGAGCAGTTCTTC.

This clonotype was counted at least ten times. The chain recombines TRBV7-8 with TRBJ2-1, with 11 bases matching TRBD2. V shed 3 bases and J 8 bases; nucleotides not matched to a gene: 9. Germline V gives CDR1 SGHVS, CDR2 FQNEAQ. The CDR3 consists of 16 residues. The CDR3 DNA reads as TGTGCCAGCAGCTTTTCTAGCGGGAGGCCTATTGATGAGCAGTTCTTC. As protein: CASSFSSGRPIDEQFF. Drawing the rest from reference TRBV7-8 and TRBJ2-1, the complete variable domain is GAGVSQSPRYKVAKRGQDVALRCDPISGHVSLFWYQQALGQGPEFLTYFQNEAQLDKSGLPSDRFFAERPEGSVSTLKIQRTQQEDSAVYLCASSFSSGRPIDEQFFGPGTRLTVL.

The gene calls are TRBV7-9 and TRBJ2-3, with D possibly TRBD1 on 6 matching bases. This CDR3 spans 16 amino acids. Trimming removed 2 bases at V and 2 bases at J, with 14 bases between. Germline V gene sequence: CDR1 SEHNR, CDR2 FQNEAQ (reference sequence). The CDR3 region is CASSLLRTADTDTQYF. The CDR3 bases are TGTGCCAGCAGCTTATTGAGGACAGCGGACACAGATACGCAGTATTTT.

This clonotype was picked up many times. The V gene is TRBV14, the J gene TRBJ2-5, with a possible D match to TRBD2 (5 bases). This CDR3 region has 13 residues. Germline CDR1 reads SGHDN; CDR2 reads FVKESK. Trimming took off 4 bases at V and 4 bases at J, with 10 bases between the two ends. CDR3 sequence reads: CASSLFRGETQYF. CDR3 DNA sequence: TGTGCCAGCAGCCTATTCCGGGGAGAGACCCAGTACTTC.

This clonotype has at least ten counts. The CDR3 sequence is CASGLVRGLAAWSSYNEQFF. CDR3 coding DNA: TGTGCTAGTGGTTTGGTACGGGGACTAGCGGCCTGGAGCTCCTACAATGAGCAGTTCTTC. The chain recombines TRBV12-5 with TRBJ2-1; TRBD2 matches 11 bases. Germline V gives CDR1 LGHNT, CDR2 FRNRAP. This CDR3 comprises 20 residues. V shed 0 bases and J 0 bases; nucleotides not matched to a gene: 10.

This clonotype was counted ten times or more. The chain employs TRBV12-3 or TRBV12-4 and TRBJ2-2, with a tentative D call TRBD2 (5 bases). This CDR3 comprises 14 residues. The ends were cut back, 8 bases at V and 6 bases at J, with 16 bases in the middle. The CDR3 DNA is TGTGCCAGCGGTCGATCAACGGAGGCCGGGGAGCTGTTTTTT. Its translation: CASGRSTEAGELFF.

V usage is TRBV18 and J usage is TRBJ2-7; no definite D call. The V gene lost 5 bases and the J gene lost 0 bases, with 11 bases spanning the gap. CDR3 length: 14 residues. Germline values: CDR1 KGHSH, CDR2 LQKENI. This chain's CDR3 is CASSWRQSSYEQYF. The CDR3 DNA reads TGTGCCAGCTCATGGCGCCAGAGCTCCTACGAGCAGTACTTC. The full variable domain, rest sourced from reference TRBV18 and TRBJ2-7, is NAGVMQNPRHLVRRRGQEARLRCSPMKGHSHVYWYRQLPEEGLKFMVYLQKENIIDESGMPKERFSAEFPKEGPSILRIQQVVRGDSAAYFCASSWRQSSYEQYFGPGTRLTVT.

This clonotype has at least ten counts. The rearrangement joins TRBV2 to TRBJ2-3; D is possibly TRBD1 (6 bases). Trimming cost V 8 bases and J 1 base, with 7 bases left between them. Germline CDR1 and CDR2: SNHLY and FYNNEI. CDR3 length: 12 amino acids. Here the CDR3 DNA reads TGTGCCAGCTGGACAGGCACAGATACGCAGTATTTT. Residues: CASWTGTDTQYF.

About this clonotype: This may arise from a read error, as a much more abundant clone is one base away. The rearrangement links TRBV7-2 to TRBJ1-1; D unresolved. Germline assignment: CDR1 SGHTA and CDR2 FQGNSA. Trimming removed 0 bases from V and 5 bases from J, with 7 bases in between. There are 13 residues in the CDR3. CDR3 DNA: TGTGCCAGCAGCTTAGCTCTAAAGACTGAAGCTTTCTTT. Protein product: CASSLALKTEAFF.

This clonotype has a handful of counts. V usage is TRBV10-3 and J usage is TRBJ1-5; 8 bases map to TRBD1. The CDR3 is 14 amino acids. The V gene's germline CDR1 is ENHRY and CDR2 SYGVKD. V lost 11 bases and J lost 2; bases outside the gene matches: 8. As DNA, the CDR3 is TGTGCCGCATCTCTGACAGGGGGCAATCAGCCCCAGCATTTT. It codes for CAASLTGGNQPQHF.

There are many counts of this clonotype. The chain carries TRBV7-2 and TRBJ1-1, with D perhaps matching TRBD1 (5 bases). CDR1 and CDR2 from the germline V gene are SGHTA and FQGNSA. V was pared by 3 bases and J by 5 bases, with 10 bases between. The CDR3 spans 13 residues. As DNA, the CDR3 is TGTGCCAGCAGCTTCCAGGGCCGGACTGAAGCTTTCTTT. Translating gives CASSFQGRTEAFF.

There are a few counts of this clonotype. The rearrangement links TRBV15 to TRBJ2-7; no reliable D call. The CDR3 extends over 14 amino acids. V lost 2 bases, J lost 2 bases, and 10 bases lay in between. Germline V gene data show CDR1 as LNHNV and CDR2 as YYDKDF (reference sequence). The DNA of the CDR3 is TGTGCCACCAGCAGATCACCTTCCGCCTACGAGCAGTACTTC. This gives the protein CATSRSPSAYEQYF.

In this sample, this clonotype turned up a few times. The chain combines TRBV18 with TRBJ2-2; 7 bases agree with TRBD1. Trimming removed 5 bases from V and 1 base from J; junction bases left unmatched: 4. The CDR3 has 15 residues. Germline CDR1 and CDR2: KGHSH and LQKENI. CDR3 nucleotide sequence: TGTGCCAGCTCATCCTGGGACAGGAACACCGGGGAGCTGTTTTTT. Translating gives CASSSWDRNTGELFF.

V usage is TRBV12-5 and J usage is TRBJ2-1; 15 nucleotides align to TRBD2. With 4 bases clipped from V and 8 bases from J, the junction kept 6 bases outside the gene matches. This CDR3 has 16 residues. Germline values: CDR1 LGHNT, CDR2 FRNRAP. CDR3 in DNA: TGTGCTAGTGGTTCGGGACTAGCGGGAGGATTCGATGAGCAGTTCTTC. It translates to CASGSGLAGGFDEQFF.

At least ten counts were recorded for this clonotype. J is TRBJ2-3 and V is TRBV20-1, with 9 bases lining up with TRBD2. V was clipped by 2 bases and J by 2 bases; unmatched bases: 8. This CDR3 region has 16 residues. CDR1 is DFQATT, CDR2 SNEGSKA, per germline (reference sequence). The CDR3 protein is CSARPPRLAVTDTQYF. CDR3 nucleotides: TGCAGTGCTAGACCTCCGCGACTAGCGGTCACAGATACGCAGTATTTT.

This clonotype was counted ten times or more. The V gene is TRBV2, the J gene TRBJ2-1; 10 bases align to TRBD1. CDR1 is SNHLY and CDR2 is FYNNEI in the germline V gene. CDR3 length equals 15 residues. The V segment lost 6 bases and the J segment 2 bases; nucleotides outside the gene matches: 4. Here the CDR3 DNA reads TGTGCCAGCAGCGCGGACAGGGGGACCTACAATGAGCAGTTCTTC. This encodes CASSADRGTYNEQFF.

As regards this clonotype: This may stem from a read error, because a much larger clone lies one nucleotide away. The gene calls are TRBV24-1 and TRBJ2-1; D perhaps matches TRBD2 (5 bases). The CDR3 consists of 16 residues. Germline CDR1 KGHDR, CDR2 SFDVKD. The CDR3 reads CVTSDPDGRRYNEQFF. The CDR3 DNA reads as TGTGTCACCAGTGACCCCGACGGGCGGAGGTACAATGAGCAGTTCTTC.

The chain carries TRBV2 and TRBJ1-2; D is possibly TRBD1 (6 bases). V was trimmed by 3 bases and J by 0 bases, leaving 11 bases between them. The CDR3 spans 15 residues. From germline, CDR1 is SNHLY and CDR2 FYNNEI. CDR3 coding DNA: TGTGCCAGCAGTGACAGGGGACGGGCTAACTATGGCTACACCTTC. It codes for CASSDRGRANYGYTF.

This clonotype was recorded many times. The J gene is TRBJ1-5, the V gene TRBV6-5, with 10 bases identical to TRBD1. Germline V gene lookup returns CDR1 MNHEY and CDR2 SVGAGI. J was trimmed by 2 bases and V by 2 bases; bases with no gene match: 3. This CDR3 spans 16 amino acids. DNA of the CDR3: TGTGCCAGCAGTTACAGACAGGGGGCCGGCAATCAGCCCCAGCATTTT. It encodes CASSYRQGAGNQPQHF.

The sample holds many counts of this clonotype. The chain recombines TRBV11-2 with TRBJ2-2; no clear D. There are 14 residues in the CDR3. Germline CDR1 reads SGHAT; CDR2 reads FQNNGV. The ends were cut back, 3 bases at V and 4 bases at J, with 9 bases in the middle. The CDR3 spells CASSFGPFTGELFF. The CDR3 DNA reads TGTGCCAGCAGCTTTGGACCTTTCACCGGGGAGCTGTTTTTT.

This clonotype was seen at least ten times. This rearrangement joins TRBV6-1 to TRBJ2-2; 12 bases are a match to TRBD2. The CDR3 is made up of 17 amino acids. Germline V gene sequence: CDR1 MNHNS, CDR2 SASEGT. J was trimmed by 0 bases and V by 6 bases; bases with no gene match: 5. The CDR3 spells CASRLPSGRANTGELFF. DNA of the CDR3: TGTGCCAGCAGACTCCCTAGCGGGAGGGCGAACACCGGGGAGCTGTTTTTT.